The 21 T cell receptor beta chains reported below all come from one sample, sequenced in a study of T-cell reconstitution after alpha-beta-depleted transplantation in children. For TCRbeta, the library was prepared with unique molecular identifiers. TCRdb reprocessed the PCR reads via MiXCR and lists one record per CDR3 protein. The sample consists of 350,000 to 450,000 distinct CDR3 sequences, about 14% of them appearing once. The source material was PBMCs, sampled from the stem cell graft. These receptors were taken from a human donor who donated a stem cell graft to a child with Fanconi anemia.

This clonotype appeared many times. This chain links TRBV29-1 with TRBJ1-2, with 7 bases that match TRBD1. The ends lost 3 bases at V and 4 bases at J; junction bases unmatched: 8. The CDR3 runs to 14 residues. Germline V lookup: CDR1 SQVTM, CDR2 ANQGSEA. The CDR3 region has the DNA TGCAGCGTTGATGTTCCGGGACAGACCTATGGCTACACCTTC. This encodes CSVDVPGQTYGYTF. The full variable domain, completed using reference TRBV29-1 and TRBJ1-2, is SAVISQKPSRDICQRGTSLTIQCQVDSQVTMMFWYRQQPGQSLTLIATANQGSEATYESGFVIDKFPISRPNLTFSTLTVSNMSPEDSSIYLCSVDVPGQTYGYTFGSGTRLTVV.

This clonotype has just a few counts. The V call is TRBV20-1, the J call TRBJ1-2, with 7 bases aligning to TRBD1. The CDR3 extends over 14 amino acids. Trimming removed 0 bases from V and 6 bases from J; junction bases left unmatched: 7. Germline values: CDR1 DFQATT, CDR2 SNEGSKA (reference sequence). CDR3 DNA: TGCAGTGCTAGAGAACAGGGGTGGGAGGATGGCTACACCTTC. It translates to CSAREQGWEDGYTF.

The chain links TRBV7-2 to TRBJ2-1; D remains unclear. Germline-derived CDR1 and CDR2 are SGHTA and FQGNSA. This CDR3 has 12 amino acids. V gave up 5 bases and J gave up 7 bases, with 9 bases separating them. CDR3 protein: CASSQGWNEQFF. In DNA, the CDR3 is TGTGCCAGCAGCCAAGGATGGAATGAGCAGTTCTTC.

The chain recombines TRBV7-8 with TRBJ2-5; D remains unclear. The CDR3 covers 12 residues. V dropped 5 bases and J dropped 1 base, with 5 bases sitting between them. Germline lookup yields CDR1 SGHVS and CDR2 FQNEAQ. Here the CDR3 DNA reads TGTGCCAGCAGCCCGCGCCAAGAGACCCAGTACTTC. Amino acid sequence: CASSPRQETQYF.

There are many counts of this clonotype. The CDR3 nucleotides read TGTGCCAGCAGCTTACGGACAGGGGTCTTTAGCACCGGGGAGCTGTTTTTT. As protein: CASSLRTGVFSTGELFF. The V and J genes are TRBV7-2 and TRBJ2-2; 9 positions agree with TRBD1. Germline V gene sequence: CDR1 SGHTA, CDR2 FQGNSA. J gave up 4 bases and V 2 bases, and 8 bases lay outside the gene matches. The CDR3 is 17 residues long.

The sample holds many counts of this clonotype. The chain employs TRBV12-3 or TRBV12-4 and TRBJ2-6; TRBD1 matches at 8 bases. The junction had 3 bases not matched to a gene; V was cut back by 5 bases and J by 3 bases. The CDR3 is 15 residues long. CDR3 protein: CASSQGAGGANVLTF. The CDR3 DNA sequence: TGTGCCAGCAGTCAGGGGGCAGGTGGGGCCAACGTCCTGACTTTC.

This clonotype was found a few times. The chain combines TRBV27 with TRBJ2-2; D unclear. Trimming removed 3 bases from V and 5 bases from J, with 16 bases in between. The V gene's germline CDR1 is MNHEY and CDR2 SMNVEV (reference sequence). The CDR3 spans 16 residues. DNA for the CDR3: TGTGCCAGCAGTTTTTTAAACTCCCTGGAAACCGGGGAGCTGTTTTTT. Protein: CASSFLNSLETGELFF.

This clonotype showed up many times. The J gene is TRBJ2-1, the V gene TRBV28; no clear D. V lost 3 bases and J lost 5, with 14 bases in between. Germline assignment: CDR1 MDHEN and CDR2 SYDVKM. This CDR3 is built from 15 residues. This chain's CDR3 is CASSFDGEINNEQFF. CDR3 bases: TGTGCCAGCAGTTTTGATGGTGAGATTAACAATGAGCAGTTCTTC.

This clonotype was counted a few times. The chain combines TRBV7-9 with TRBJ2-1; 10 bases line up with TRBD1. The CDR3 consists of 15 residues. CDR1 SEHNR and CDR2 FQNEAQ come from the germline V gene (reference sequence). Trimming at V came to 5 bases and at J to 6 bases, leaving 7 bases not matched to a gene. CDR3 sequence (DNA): TGTGCCAGCAGCCCCCTATGGACAGGGGGCAATGAGCAGTTCTTC. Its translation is CASSPLWTGGNEQFF.

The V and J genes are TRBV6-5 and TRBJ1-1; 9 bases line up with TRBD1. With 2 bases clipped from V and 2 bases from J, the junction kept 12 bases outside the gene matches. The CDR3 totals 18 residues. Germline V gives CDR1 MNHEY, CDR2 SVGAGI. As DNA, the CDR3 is TGTGCCAGCAGTTACAATCCGGGACAGGGCAGAACCAACACTGAAGCTTTCTTT. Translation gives CASSYNPGQGRTNTEAFF.

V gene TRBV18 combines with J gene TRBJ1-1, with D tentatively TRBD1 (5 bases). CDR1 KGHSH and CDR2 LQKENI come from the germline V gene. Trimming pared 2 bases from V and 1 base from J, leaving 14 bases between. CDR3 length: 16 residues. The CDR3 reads CASSPGTVGGNTEAFF. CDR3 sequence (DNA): TGTGCCAGCTCACCAGGGACCGTCGGGGGGAACACTGAAGCTTTCTTT.

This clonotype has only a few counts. The CDR3 spells CASSLDPGFNEQFF. The CDR3 DNA reads as TGTGCCAGCAGCTTAGATCCGGGGTTCAATGAGCAGTTCTTC. The V gene is TRBV7-2, the J gene TRBJ2-1; D is perhaps TRBD2 (5 bases). Deletions cut 1 base from V and 6 bases from J, with 10 bases between. The length of the CDR3 is 14 residues. CDR1 and CDR2 (germline): SGHTA, FQGNSA.

CDR3 sequence reads: CASNSGKYTGELFF. The DNA of the CDR3 is TGTGCCAGCAATTCCGGGAAATACACCGGGGAGCTGTTTTTT. V is TRBV12-3 or TRBV12-4 and J is TRBJ2-2, with D maybe TRBD2 (5 bases). This CDR3 is 14 amino acids long. V gave up 7 bases and J gave up 3 bases, with 12 bases separating them.

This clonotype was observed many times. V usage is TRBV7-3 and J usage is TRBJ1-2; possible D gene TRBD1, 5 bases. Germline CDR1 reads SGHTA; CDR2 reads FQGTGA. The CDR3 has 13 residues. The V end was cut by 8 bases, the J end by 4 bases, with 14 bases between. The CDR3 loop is CASSGDRRYGYTF. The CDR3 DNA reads TGTGCCAGCTCGGGCGACAGACGCTATGGCTACACCTTC.

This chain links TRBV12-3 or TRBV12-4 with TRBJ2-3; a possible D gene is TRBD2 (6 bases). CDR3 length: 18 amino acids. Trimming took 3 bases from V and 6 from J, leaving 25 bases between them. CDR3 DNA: TGTGCCAGCAGTTTCGGCGGGACGGCCTTATCGCCGGGGGATACGCAGTATTTT. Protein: CASSFGGTALSPGDTQYF.

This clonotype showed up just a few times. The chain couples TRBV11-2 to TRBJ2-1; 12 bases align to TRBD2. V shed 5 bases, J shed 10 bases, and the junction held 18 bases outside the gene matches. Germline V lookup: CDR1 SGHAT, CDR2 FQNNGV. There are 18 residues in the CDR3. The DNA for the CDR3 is TGTGCCAGCAGCCTATCCCCAATCCTAGCGGGGGGGCCTCGGGAGCAGTTCTTC. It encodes CASSLSPILAGGPREQFF.

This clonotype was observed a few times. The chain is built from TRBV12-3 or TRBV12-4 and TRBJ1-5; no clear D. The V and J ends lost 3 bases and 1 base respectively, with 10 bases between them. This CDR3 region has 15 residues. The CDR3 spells CASSFGEESNQPQHF. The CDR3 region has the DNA TGTGCCAGCAGTTTCGGAGAAGAGAGCAATCAGCCCCAGCATTTT.

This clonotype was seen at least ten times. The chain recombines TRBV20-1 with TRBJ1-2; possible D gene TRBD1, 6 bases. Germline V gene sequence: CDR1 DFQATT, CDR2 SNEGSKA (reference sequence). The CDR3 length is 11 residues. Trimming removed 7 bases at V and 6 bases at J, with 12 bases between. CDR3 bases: TGCAGTGTTCAGGGGAACGATGGCTACACCTTC. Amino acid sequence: CSVQGNDGYTF.

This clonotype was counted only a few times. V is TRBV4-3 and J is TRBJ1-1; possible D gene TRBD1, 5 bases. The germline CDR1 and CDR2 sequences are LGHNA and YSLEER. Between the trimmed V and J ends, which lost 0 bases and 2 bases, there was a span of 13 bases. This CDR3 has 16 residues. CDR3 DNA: TGCGCCAGCAGCCAAGATGACGGGGGGATAAACACTGAAGCTTTCTTT. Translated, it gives CASSQDDGGINTEAFF.

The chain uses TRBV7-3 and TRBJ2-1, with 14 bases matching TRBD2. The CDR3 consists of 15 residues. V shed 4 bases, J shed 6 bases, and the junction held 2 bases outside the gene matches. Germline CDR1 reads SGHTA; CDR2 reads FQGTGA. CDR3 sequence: CASSWTSGGLNEQFF. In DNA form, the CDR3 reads TGTGCCAGCAGCTGGACTAGCGGGGGGCTCAATGAGCAGTTCTTC.

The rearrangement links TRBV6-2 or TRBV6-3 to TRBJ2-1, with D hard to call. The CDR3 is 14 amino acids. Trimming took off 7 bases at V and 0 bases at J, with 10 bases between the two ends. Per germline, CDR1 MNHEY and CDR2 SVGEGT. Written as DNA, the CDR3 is TGTGCCAGCACCCTAGACCCCTCCTACAATGAGCAGTTCTTC. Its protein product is CASTLDPSYNEQFF.